The clone carrying this T cell receptor (beta chain) turned up a few times. Its specificity is unknown. This table comes from immunoSEQ multiplex PCR, and its TCRdb copy is limited to in-frame clones, with some not included. The sample includes 100,000 to 150,000 clones, 80% to 95% of them seen just once. The CDR3 is 14 amino acids. CDR1 SEHNR and CDR2 FQNEAQ come from the germline V gene (reference sequence). Trimming removed 7 bases from V and 9 bases from J; junction bases left unmatched: 9. The data stem from a study of T cell responses to AZD1222 COVID-19 vaccine. General study points: Only a handful of AZD1222 recipients, more than five in all, had baseline seropositivity.

Sequencing was performed on peripheral blood, taken 28 days after the second AZD1222 dose. The J gene is TRBJ1-6, the V gene TRBV7-9; 7 bases are a match to TRBD1. This clonotype was sampled from an adult who received the AZD1222 COVID-19 vaccine. The CDR3 loop is CASTDRTGVSPLHF. DNA for the CDR3: TGTGCCAGCACCGACCGTACAGGGGTTTCACCCCTCCACTTT.